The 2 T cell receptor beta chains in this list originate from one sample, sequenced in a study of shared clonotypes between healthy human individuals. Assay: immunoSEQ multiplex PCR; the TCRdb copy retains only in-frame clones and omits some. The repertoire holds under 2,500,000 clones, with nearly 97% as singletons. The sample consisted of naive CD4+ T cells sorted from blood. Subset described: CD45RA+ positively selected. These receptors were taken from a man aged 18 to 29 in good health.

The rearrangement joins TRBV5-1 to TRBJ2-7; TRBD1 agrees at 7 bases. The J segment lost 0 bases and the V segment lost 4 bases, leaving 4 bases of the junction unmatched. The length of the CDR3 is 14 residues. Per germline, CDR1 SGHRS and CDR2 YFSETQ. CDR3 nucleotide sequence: TGCGCCAGCAGCGAGACAGGGAGCTCCTACGAGCAGTACTTC. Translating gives CASSETGSSYEQYF.

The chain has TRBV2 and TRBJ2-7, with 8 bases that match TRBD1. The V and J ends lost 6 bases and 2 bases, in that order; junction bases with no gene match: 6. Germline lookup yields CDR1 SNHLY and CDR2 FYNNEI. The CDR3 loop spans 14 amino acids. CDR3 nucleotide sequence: TGTGCCAGCAGCCTGGGACAGGTAGCCTACGAGCAGTACTTC. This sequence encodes CASSLGQVAYEQYF. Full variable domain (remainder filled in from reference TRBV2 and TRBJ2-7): EPEVTQTPSHQVTQMGQEVILRCVPISNHLYFYWYRQILGQKVEFLVSFYNNEISEKSEIFDDQFSVERPDGSNFTLKIRSTKLEDSAMYFCASSLGQVAYEQYFGPGTRLTVT.